The 5 T cell receptor beta chains presented below share a single source sample, sequenced in a study of blood T cell repertoires in COVID-19. Libraries were prepared by immunoSEQ multiplex PCR; TCRdb keeps only in-frame clonotypes and omits some of them. The data contain roughly 180,000 clones, roughly 81% of them seen just once; the ten biggest clones take up approximately 10%. Sample: peripheral blood. The receptor source for this set is a woman aged 80 or older with COVID-19, enrolled during active disease.

The rearrangement joins TRBV28 to TRBJ1-3, with D tentatively TRBD1 (6 bases). Germline CDR1 and CDR2: MDHEN and SYDVKM. V shed 3 bases and J shed 0 bases, with 15 bases lying between them. The CDR3 sequence is 17 residues long. CDR3: CASSLGAHFYSGNTIYF. The CDR3 DNA is TGTGCCAGCAGTTTGGGGGCTCATTTTTACTCTGGAAACACCATATATTTT.

The rearrangement uses TRBV4-2 and TRBJ2-7; 7 bases align to TRBD2. Germline V CDR1 and CDR2: LGHNA, YNFKEQ. V lost 1 base and J lost 6; bases outside the gene matches: 3. CDR3 length: 13 residues. CDR3 sequence: CASSQGGGTEQYF. Written as DNA, the CDR3 is TGTGCCAGCAGCCAAGGGGGGGGTACCGAGCAGTACTTC.

This chain joins TRBV11-3 and TRBJ2-5; 13 nucleotides line up with TRBD2. The germline CDR1 and CDR2 sequences are SGHNT and YENEEA. Germline trimming cut 0 bases from V and 5 bases from J; bases unmatched to any gene: 3. The CDR3 loop spans 16 amino acids. The CDR3, as DNA: TGTGCCAGCAGCTTAGAAGGGACTAGCGGGGCGGAGACCCAGTACTTC. It encodes CASSLEGTSGAETQYF.

The chain links TRBV6-1 to TRBJ2-7, with D possibly matching TRBD1 (5 bases). CDR1 is MNHNS, CDR2 SASEGT, per germline. The CDR3 sequence is 18 residues long. With 2 bases removed from V and 3 bases from J, the gap between germline ends came to 23 bases. This CDR3 reads CASSERRGITLRIYEQYF. Written as DNA, the CDR3 is TGTGCCAGCAGTGAACGTAGGGGAATAACCCTCCGCATCTACGAGCAGTACTTC.

This rearrangement joins TRBV3-1 (or the pseudogene TRBV3-2) to TRBJ1-2; 8 positions agree with TRBD1. J was trimmed by 5 bases and V by 4 bases; bases with no gene match: 12. Per germline, CDR1 LGHDT and CDR2 YNNKEL (reference sequence). The CDR3 consists of 16 residues. The CDR3: CASSPQTGQGGYGYTF. DNA of the CDR3: TGTGCCAGCAGCCCCCAGACCGGACAGGGAGGATATGGCTACACCTTC.